Listed below are T cell receptor beta chains from one sample, sequenced in a study of graft-versus-host responses after intestinal transplantation. TCRdb's table, derived via immunoSEQ multiplex PCR, lists solely in-frame clones and lacks some. This sample has 85,000 to 90,000 clones, with over 85% found just once. Which antigens these TCRs recognize remains unknown. The specimen was unstimulated CD4+ T cells sorted from spleen or lymph node cells, collected before intestinal transplant. The receptors stem from a human donor who received an intestinal transplant. Both conserved end residues are part of each CDR3. A D gene is named only where the DNA matches it firmly. Only some rows state a clone size, as once, few, many or a class for expanded clones.

CDR3: CASTQGDRVHEQYF; DNA: TGTGCCAGCACCCAAGGGGACAGGGTCCACGAGCAGTACTTC; V: TRBV28; J: TRBJ2-7; D: TRBD1; length: 14; size: .
CDR3: CASSVVSRPGTDTQYF; DNA: TGTGCCAGCAGCGTAGTATCTAGACCGGGCACAGATACGCAGTATTTT; V: TRBV9; J: TRBJ2-3; D: .; length: 16; size: .
CDR3: CASSQGPPFSGANVLTF; DNA: TGTGCCAGCAGCCAGGGTCCACCCTTCTCTGGGGCCAACGTCCTGACTTTC; V: TRBV5-4; J: TRBJ2-6; D: .; length: 17; size: .
CDR3: CASSFRGNGYEQYF; DNA: TGTGCCAGCAGTTTCAGGGGTAACGGGTACGAGCAGTACTTC; V: TRBV28; J: TRBJ2-7; D: .; length: 14; size: .
CDR3: CASSRRGRETQYF; DNA: TGTGCCAGCAGCCGACGGGGGAGGGAGACCCAGTACTTC; V: TRBV11-1; J: TRBJ2-5; D: .; length: 13; size: once
CDR3: CSATAGYTEAFF; DNA: TGCAGCGCGACCGCCGGGTACACTGAAGCTTTCTTT; V: TRBV29-1; J: TRBJ1-1; D: .; length: 12; size: .
CDR3: CASSLSLRSEQYF; DNA: TGTGCCAGCAGTCTTTCTCTGAGATCCGAGCAGTACTTC; V: TRBV27; J: TRBJ2-7; D: .; length: 13; size: .
CDR3: CSASQGYNTEAFF; DNA: TGCAGCGCCTCACAGGGGTACAACACTGAAGCTTTCTTT; V: TRBV29-1; J: TRBJ1-1; D: TRBD1; length: 13; size: .
CDR3: CASKGLATDTQYF; DNA: TGCGCCAGCAAGGGGCTAGCCACAGATACGCAGTATTTT; V: TRBV5-1; J: TRBJ2-3; D: .; length: 13; size: .
CDR3: CASSIYSPLGYEQYF; DNA: TGTGCCAGCAGTATATACAGCCCGCTAGGGTACGAGCAGTACTTC; V: TRBV28; J: TRBJ2-7; D: .; length: 15; size: .
CDR3: CASSPLGASSGNTIYF; DNA: TGTGCCAGCAGCCCCCTGGGGGCCTCCTCTGGAAACACCATATATTTT; V: TRBV6-6; J: TRBJ1-3; D: .; length: 16; size: .
CDR3: CASSPPRQGEDEKLFF; DNA: TGTGCCAGCTCACCACCTCGGCAGGGGGAGGATGAAAAACTGTTTTTT; V: TRBV18; J: TRBJ1-4; D: TRBD1; length: 16; size: .
CDR3: CASSQLLNRADGELFF; DNA: TGCGCCAGCAGCCAACTACTGAACAGGGCGGACGGGGAGCTGTTTTTT; V: TRBV5-1; J: TRBJ2-2; D: .; length: 16; size: .
CDR3: CATSRDARGRGNEQFF; DNA: TGTGCCACCAGCAGAGATGCGAGGGGGCGAGGGAATGAGCAGTTCTTC; V: TRBV15; J: TRBJ2-1; D: TRBD1; length: 16; size: .
CDR3: CASSWGRDTEAFF; DNA: TGTGCCAGCAGCTGGGGGAGGGACACTGAAGCTTTCTTT; V: TRBV11-1; J: TRBJ1-1; D: .; length: 13; size: .
CDR3: CASNGLAGDNEQFF; DNA: TGTGCCAGCAACGGACTAGCGGGAGACAATGAGCAGTTCTTC; V: TRBV6-5; J: TRBJ2-1; D: TRBD2; length: 14; size: once
CDR3: CASSQGMALSSTDTQYF; DNA: TGCGCCAGCAGCCAAGGGATGGCGCTATCTAGCACAGATACGCAGTATTTT; V: TRBV4-1; J: TRBJ2-3; D: .; length: 17; size: .
CDR3: CASRIDNRVTYNEQFF; DNA: TGCGCCAGCAGAATAGATAACAGGGTAACCTACAATGAGCAGTTCTTC; V: TRBV5-1; J: TRBJ2-1; D: .; length: 16; size: .
CDR3: CASSYSVTGGNEKLFF; DNA: TGTGCCAGCAGTTATTCAGTTACAGGGGGTAATGAAAAACTGTTTTTT; V: TRBV6-6; J: TRBJ1-4; D: TRBD1; length: 16; size: .
CDR3: CASSRRGVVADTQYF; DNA: TGTGCCAGCAGCCGCCGGGGGGTGGTAGCAGATACGCAGTATTTT; V: TRBV11-3; J: TRBJ2-3; D: TRBD2; length: 15; size: .
CDR3: CASSPPGQGYITEAFF; DNA: TGTGCCAGCTCACCACCGGGACAGGGATATATCACTGAAGCTTTCTTT; V: TRBV18; J: TRBJ1-1; D: TRBD1; length: 16; size: .
CDR3: CASIRRPVNTGELFF; DNA: TGTGCCAGCATTAGAAGACCCGTGAACACCGGGGAGCTGTTTTTT; V: TRBV6-1; J: TRBJ2-2; D: .; length: 15; size: .